This passage covers 6 T cell receptor beta chains from one sample sequenced in a study of cytomegalovirus exposure and HLA in healthy donors. In the PCR, 60 Vbeta and 13 Jbeta primers were used. Libraries were prepared by immunoSEQ multiplex PCR; TCRdb keeps only in-frame clonotypes and omits some of them. There are around 120,000 clones in the sample; about two thirds occur only once, and 8.2% lies in the top ten. Sequenced sample: PBMCs. The receptors originated from a woman aged 40 to 50 in good health and CMV-seropositive.

The chain carries TRBV2 and TRBJ2-1; D might be TRBD2 (6 bases). V shed 5 bases and J shed 2 bases, with 7 bases lying between them. CDR3 length: 13 residues. Per germline, CDR1 SNHLY and CDR2 FYNNEI. CDR3 loop: CASSRETYNEQFF. In nucleotides, the CDR3 is TGTGCCAGCAGTCGGGAGACCTACAATGAGCAGTTCTTC.

The chain joins TRBV11-2 to TRBJ2-2, with a tentative D call TRBD2 (5 bases). The CDR3 covers 14 residues. V dropped 8 bases and J dropped 7 bases, with 17 bases sitting between them. In germline, CDR1 is SGHAT, CDR2 FQNNGV. In DNA, the CDR3 is TGTGCCAGCGGACCCAACCCGGGGAACGGGGAGCTGTTTTTT. Encoded protein: CASGPNPGNGELFF.

The chain carries TRBV7-2 and TRBJ1-1, with D hard to call. CDR3 size: 15 residues. Germline CDR1 is SGHTA and CDR2 is FQGNSA. Trimming removed 0 bases from V and 10 bases from J, with 18 bases in between. As DNA, the CDR3 is TGTGCCAGCAGCTTAGCTCGCCAGGATAGGATGGGAGCTTTCTTT. This encodes CASSLARQDRMGAFF.

The rearrangement uses TRBV4-1 and TRBJ2-1; a possible D gene is TRBD2 (5 bases). In germline, CDR1 is MGHRA, CDR2 YSYEKL. With 0 bases removed from V and 4 bases from J, the gap between germline ends came to 16 bases. The CDR3 has 17 amino acids. The CDR3 DNA reads as TGCGCCAGCAGCCAAGATTTGACGGGGAAAAGTTACAATGAGCAGTTCTTC. It encodes CASSQDLTGKSYNEQFF.

The chain couples TRBV11-2 to TRBJ1-1; no firm D call. V was trimmed by 3 bases and J by 0 bases, leaving 5 bases between them. The V gene's germline CDR1 is SGHAT and CDR2 FQNNGV. This CDR3 is built from 13 residues. DNA of the CDR3: TGTGCCAGCAGCTTTTCTCTGAACACTGAAGCTTTCTTT. This codes for CASSFSLNTEAFF.

V usage is TRBV7-9 and J usage is TRBJ1-1, with D unclear. Deletions cut 5 bases from V and 2 bases from J, with 6 bases between. Germline CDR1 reads SEHNR; CDR2 reads FQNEAQ (reference sequence). The CDR3 spans 12 residues. For the CDR3, the DNA is TGTGCCAGCAGCCTAAGTAACACTGAAGCTTTCTTT. This translates into CASSLSNTEAFF.